The 6 T cell receptor beta chains in this list originate from one sample, sequenced in a study of blood T cell repertoires in COVID-19. Libraries were prepared by immunoSEQ multiplex PCR; TCRdb keeps only in-frame clonotypes and omits some of them. The sample records around 61,000 clones, 70% to 90% being singletons. Sequenced sample: peripheral blood. The receptors were gathered from a man aged 45-60 years with active COVID-19.

The chain carries TRBV6-2 or TRBV6-3 and TRBJ2-7; 10 bases fit TRBD2. The CDR3 is 17 amino acids. Germline V lookup: CDR1 MNHEY, CDR2 SVGEGT. The V and J ends lost 6 bases and 2 bases, in that order; junction bases with no gene match: 13. CDR3 loop: CASSSGPSGRDTYEQYF. DNA of the CDR3: TGTGCCAGCAGCTCGGGTCCTAGCGGGAGAGACACCTACGAGCAGTACTTC.

The J gene is TRBJ1-4, the V gene TRBV5-4; possible D gene TRBD1, 5 bases. Per the germline V gene, CDR1 is SGHNT and CDR2 is YYREEE (reference sequence). The V end was cut by 4 bases, the J end by 4 bases, with 8 bases between. The CDR3 covers 13 residues. CDR3 amino acids: CASSPGLNEKLFF. The CDR3 DNA is TGTGCCAGCAGCCCGGGACTTAATGAAAAACTGTTTTTT.

The J gene is TRBJ1-2, the V gene TRBV24-1; D may be TRBD1 (5 bases). Trimming took 4 bases from V and 1 from J, leaving 6 bases between them. Germline CDR1 is KGHDR and CDR2 is SFDVKD. The CDR3 contains 13 residues. The CDR3 loop is CATSDRVNYGYTF. The CDR3 DNA sequence: TGTGCCACCAGTGACAGGGTTAACTATGGCTACACCTTC.

The count of this clone is one. In DNA form, the CDR3 reads TGTGCCAGCTCAGCCGGGACAGAAGTAGCCTATGGCTACACCTTC. This encodes CASSAGTEVAYGYTF. This rearrangement joins TRBV18 to TRBJ1-2, with 7 bases matching TRBD1. The V gene's germline CDR1 is KGHSH and CDR2 LQKENI. V lost 5 bases, J lost 4 bases, and 10 bases stayed unmatched. The CDR3 contains 15 residues.

This clone has only one observation. The chain carries TRBV5-1 and TRBJ1-1, with D perhaps matching TRBD1 (6 bases). The CDR3 spans 13 residues. The V end was cut by 4 bases, the J end by 10 bases, with 17 bases between. The V gene's germline CDR1 is SGHRS and CDR2 YFSETQ. The chain's CDR3 is CASSLLQGSGAFF. CDR3 coding DNA: TGCGCCAGCAGCCTATTACAGGGCTCGGGAGCTTTCTTT. Complete variable domain (other parts from reference TRBV5-1 and TRBJ1-1): KAGVTQTPRYLIKTRGQQVTLSCSPISGHRSVSWYQQTPGQGLQFLFEYFSETQRNKGNFPGRFSGRQFSNSRSEMNVSTLELGDSALYLCASSLLQGSGAFFGQGTRLTVV.

The sample holds one count of this clone. The J gene is TRBJ2-1, the V gene TRBV27; D perhaps matches TRBD1 (5 bases). The CDR3 runs to 13 residues. The germline V gene has CDR1 MNHEY and CDR2 SMNVEV (reference sequence). V was trimmed by 7 bases and J by 5 bases, leaving 12 bases between them. The CDR3 is CASTREGDNEQFF. The CDR3, as DNA: TGTGCCAGCACTAGGGAAGGGGACAATGAGCAGTTCTTC.